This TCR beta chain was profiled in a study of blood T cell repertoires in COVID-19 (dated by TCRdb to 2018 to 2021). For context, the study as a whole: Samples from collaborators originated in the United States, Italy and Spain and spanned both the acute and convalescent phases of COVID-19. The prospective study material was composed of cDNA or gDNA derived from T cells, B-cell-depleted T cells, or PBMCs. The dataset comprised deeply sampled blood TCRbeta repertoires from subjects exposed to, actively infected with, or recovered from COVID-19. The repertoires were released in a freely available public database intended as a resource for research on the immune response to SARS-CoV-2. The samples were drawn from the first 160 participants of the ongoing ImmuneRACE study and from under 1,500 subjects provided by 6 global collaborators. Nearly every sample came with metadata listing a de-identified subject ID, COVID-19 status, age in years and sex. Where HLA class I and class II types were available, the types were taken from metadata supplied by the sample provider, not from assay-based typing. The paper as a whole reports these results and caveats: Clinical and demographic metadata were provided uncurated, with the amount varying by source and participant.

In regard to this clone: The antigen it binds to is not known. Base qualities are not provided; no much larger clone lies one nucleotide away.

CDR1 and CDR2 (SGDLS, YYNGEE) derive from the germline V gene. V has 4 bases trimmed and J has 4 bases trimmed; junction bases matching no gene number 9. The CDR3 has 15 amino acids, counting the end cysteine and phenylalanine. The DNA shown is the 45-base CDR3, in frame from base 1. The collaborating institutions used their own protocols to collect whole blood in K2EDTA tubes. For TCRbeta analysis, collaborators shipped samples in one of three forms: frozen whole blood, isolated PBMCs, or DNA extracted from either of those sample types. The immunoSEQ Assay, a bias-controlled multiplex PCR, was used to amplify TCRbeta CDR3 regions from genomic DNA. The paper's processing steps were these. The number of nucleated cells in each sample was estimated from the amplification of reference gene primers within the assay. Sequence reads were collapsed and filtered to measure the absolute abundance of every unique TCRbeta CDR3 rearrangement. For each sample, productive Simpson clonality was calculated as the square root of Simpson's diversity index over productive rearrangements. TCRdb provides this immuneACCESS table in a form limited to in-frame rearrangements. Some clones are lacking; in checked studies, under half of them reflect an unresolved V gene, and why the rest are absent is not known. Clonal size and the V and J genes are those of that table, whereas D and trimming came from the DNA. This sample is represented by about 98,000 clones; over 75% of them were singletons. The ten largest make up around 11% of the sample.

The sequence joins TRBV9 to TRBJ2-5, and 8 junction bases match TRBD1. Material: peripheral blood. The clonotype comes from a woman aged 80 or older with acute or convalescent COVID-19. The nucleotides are TGTGCCAGCAGCATTACAGGGGGGAACGGAGAGACCCAGTACTTC. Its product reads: CASSITGGNGETQYF.